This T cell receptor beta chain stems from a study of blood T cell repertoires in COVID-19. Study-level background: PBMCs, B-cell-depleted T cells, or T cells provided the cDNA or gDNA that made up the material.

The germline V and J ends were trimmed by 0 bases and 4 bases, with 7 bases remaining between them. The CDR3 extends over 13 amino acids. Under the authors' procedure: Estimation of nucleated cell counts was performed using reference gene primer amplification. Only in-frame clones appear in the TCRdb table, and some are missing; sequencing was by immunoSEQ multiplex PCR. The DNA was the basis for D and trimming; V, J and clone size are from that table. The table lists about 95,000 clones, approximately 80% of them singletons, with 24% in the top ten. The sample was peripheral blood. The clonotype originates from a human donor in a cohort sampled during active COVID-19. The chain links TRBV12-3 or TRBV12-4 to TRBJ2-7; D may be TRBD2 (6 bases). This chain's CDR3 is CASSLAGGYEQYF. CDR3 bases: TGTGCCAGCAGTTTAGCGGGAGGATACGAGCAGTACTTC.